This TCR beta chain was sequenced in a study of blood T cell repertoires in COVID-19. About the study: The study drew acute and convalescent COVID-19 samples from the United States, Italy and Spain.

Libraries were prepared by immunoSEQ multiplex PCR; TCRdb keeps only in-frame clonotypes and omits some of them. The table has roughly 150,000 clones, 65% to 85% seen once. This CDR3 spans 13 amino acids. The germline V gene encodes CDR1 MDHEN and CDR2 SYDVKM. The V end was cut by 8 bases, the J end by 10 bases, with 15 bases between. This clonotype was sampled from a woman over 75 with acute or convalescent COVID-19. The material sequenced was peripheral blood. J is TRBJ1-6 and V is TRBV28, with a possible D match to TRBD1 (6 bases). This CDR3 reads CASLGLQGSPLHF. The CDR3 bases are TGTGCCAGCCTCGGGCTACAGGGATCACCCCTCCACTTT.